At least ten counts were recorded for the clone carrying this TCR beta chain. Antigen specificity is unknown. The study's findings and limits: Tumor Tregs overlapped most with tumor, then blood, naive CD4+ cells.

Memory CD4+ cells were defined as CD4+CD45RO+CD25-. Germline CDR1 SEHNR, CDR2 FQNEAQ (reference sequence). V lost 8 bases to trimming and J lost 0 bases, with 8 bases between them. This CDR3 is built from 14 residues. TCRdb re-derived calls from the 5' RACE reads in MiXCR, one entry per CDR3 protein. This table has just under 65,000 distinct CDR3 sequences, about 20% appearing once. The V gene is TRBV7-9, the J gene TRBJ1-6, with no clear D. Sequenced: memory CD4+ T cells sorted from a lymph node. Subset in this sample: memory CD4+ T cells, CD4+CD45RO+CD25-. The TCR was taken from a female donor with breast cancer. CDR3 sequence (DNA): TGTGCCAGCGGAAGGAGCTCCTATAATTCACCCCTCCACTTT. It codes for CASGRSSYNSPLHF.